These 17 T cell receptor beta chains share one sample of origin, sequenced in a study of blood T cell repertoires in COVID-19. Only in-frame clones appear in the TCRdb table, and some are missing; sequencing was by immunoSEQ multiplex PCR. Altogether 170,000 or so clones are present, 70% to 90% being singletons, with the ten largest covering less than 3%. The sample comprised peripheral blood. These receptors were obtained from a man aged 35 to 55 with active or convalescent COVID-19.

The genes are TRBV27 and TRBJ1-2; no clear D. Between the trimmed V and J ends, which lost 2 bases and 2 bases, there was a span of 9 bases. CDR3 length equals 14 residues. The germline CDR1 and CDR2 sequences are MNHEY and SMNVEV (reference sequence). The CDR3 sequence is CASSLGQANYGYTF. The DNA for the CDR3 is TGTGCCAGCAGTTTAGGGCAGGCAAACTATGGCTACACCTTC.

This rearrangement joins TRBV30 to TRBJ1-3, with D tentatively TRBD1 (5 bases). Trimming took off 0 bases at V and 0 bases at J, with 12 bases between the two ends. CDR3 size: 16 residues. The germline CDR1 and CDR2 sequences are GTSNPN and SVGIG (reference sequence). The CDR3: CAWSVPGWYSGNTIYF. The DNA for the CDR3 is TGTGCCTGGAGTGTACCAGGGTGGTACTCTGGAAACACCATATATTTT.

J is TRBJ1-1 and V is TRBV18; D gene unclear. The germline V gene encodes CDR1 KGHSH and CDR2 LQKENI. The V end lost 2 bases, the J end lost 0 bases, and 7 bases lay between the germline ends. CDR3 length: 14 amino acids. The CDR3 DNA is TGTGCCAGCTCACCAGCGATAGTGAACACTGAAGCTTTCTTT. It yields the protein CASSPAIVNTEAFF.

The chain has TRBV6-5 and TRBJ2-2, with TRBD1 as a possible D gene (6 bases). The length of the CDR3 is 14 residues. The V end was cut by 10 bases, the J end by 0 bases, with 12 bases between. From germline, CDR1 is MNHEY and CDR2 SVGAGI. CDR3 in DNA: TGTGCCAACGCAGGGACACCGAACACCGGGGAGCTGTTTTTT. Residues: CANAGTPNTGELFF.

The genes are TRBV6-2 or TRBV6-3 and TRBJ1-5; D may be TRBD1 (6 bases). Deletions cut 5 bases from V and 3 bases from J, with 14 bases between. CDR3 size: 15 residues. Looked up from germline, CDR1 is MNHEY and CDR2 is SVGEGT. The CDR3 DNA is TGTGCCAGCAGTGACACAACAGGGAACAATCAGCCCCAGCATTTT. Its translation: CASSDTTGNNQPQHF.

The chain combines TRBV24-1 with TRBJ1-3, with D unclear. Trimming took 5 bases from V and 0 from J, leaving 16 bases between them. The CDR3 extends over 17 amino acids. The germline V gene has CDR1 KGHDR and CDR2 SFDVKD. CDR3 in amino acids: CATSVRHRATSGNTIYF. The CDR3, as DNA: TGTGCCACCAGTGTCCGGCACAGAGCCACCTCTGGAAACACCATATATTTT.

V is TRBV25-1 and J is TRBJ1-4; 11 positions match TRBD1. Germline CDR1 MGHDK, CDR2 SYGVNS. This CDR3 is 15 amino acids long. Germline trimming cut 7 bases from V and 2 bases from J; bases unmatched to any gene: 3. The CDR3 spells CASTGQGATNEKLFF. The CDR3 bases are TGTGCCAGCACTGGACAGGGGGCGACTAATGAAAAACTGTTTTTT.

The V gene is TRBV28, the J gene TRBJ1-5; a possible D gene is TRBD1 (5 bases). CDR1 is MDHEN and CDR2 is SYDVKM in the germline V gene. Trimming removed 5 bases at V and 7 bases at J, with 12 bases between. The CDR3 has 13 residues. CDR3 in DNA: TGTGCCAGCAGTACCTACCAGGGCCAGCCCCAGCATTTT. As protein: CASSTYQGQPQHF.

The rearrangement uses TRBV4-1 and TRBJ1-5, with D maybe TRBD1 (6 bases). Germline V gene lookup returns CDR1 MGHRA and CDR2 YSYEKL. Trimming removed 1 base from V and 0 bases from J, with 10 bases in between. The CDR3 consists of 16 residues. The CDR3 protein is CASSQGRGGSNQPQHF. CDR3 nucleotide sequence: TGCGCCAGCAGCCAAGGTAGAGGGGGTAGCAATCAGCCCCAGCATTTT.

The chain links TRBV5-5 to TRBJ1-4, with 7 nucleotides matching TRBD1. This CDR3 region has 16 residues. From germline, CDR1 is SGHKS and CDR2 YYEKEE (reference sequence). The ends lost 2 bases at V and 4 bases at J; junction bases unmatched: 8. CDR3 sequence (DNA): TGTGCCAGCAGCTTTCCCGGGACAGAATATAATGAAAAACTGTTTTTT. This codes for CASSFPGTEYNEKLFF.

This clone was recorded a few times. The chain couples TRBV19 to TRBJ2-5; TRBD2 matches 7 bases. The CDR3 is 15 residues long. Per germline, CDR1 LNHDA and CDR2 SQIVND (reference sequence). V was pared by 5 bases and J by 5 bases, with 11 bases of the junction left unmatched. CDR3 DNA sequence: TGTGCCAGTAGTCCGTCGATCGTAGCGGGCGAGACCCAGTACTTC. Protein: CASSPSIVAGETQYF.

The rearrangement uses TRBV11-2 and TRBJ1-5, with TRBD1 matching 7 bases. The CDR3 runs to 14 residues. From germline, CDR1 is SGHAT and CDR2 FQNNGV. The trim removed 5 bases at V and 2 bases at J, leaving 3 bases unmatched. For the CDR3, the DNA is TGTGCCAGCAGCCCAACAGGGGGCAATCAGCCCCAGCATTTT. Its translation: CASSPTGGNQPQHF.

This clone came up once. The CDR3 sequence is CASSPRGNTEAFF. The CDR3 DNA sequence: TGTGCCAGCAGCCCCCGGGGGAACACTGAAGCTTTCTTT. The gene calls are TRBV3-1 (or the pseudogene TRBV3-2) and TRBJ1-1; D call uncertain. The germline V gene has CDR1 LGHDT and CDR2 YNNKEL (reference sequence). With 4 bases removed from V and 1 base from J, the gap between germline ends came to 7 bases. The CDR3 totals 13 residues.

This clone was recorded only once. The chain couples TRBV4-2 to TRBJ1-4; maybe TRBD1 (5 bases). The CDR3 length is 16 residues. Germline lookup yields CDR1 LGHNA and CDR2 YNFKEQ. V was pared by 3 bases and J by 0 bases, with 11 bases between. The CDR3 spells CASSQGGLATNEKLFF. The DNA of the CDR3 is TGTGCCAGCAGCCAGGGGGGTTTAGCAACTAATGAAAAACTGTTTTTT.

The V and J genes are TRBV10-2 and TRBJ2-5; tentatively, D is TRBD1 (5 bases). Deletions cut 3 bases from V and 4 bases from J, with 15 bases between. Per the germline V gene, CDR1 is WSHSY and CDR2 is SAAADI. The CDR3 is 15 residues long. CDR3 sequence: CASSESPARVETQYF. CDR3 nucleotide sequence: TGCGCCAGCAGTGAATCCCCGGCCAGGGTAGAGACCCAGTACTTC.

The J gene is TRBJ1-5, the V gene TRBV6-5, with TRBD1 as a possible D gene (5 bases). The CDR3 covers 15 residues. V was trimmed by 7 bases and J by 8 bases, leaving 21 bases between them. From germline, CDR1 is MNHEY and CDR2 SVGAGI. This chain's CDR3 is CASISFQTVLEPQHF. The CDR3 coding sequence is TGTGCCAGCATTTCTTTTCAGACAGTTCTCGAGCCCCAGCATTTT.

This chain connects TRBV7-2 to TRBJ1-6, with 7 bases matching TRBD1. The length of the CDR3 is 16 residues. V shed 1 base and J 5 bases; nucleotides not matched to a gene: 5. The germline CDR1 and CDR2 sequences are SGHTA and FQGNSA. The DNA for the CDR3 is TGTGCCAGCAGCTTAGTGGACAGGAGAGATAATTCACCCCTCCACTTT. Its translation: CASSLVDRRDNSPLHF. Full variable domain (missing parts from reference TRBV7-2 and TRBJ1-6): GAGVSQSPSNKVTEKGKDVELRCDPISGHTALYWYRQSLGQGLEFLIYFQGNSAPDKSGLPSDRFSAERTGGSVSTLTIQRTQQEDSAVYLCASSLVDRRDNSPLHFGNGTRLTVT.